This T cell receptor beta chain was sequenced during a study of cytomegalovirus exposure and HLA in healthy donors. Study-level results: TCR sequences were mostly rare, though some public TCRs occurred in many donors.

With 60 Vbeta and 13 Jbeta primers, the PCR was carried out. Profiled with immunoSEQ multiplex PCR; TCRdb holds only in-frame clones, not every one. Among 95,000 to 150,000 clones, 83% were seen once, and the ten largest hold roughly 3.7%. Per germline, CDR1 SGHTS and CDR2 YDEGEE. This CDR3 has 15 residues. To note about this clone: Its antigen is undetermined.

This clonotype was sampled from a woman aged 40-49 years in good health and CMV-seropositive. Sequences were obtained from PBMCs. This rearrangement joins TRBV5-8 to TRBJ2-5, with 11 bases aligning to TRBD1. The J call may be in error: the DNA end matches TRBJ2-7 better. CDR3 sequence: CASSPGTGGPYEQYF. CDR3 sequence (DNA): TGTGCCAGCAGCCCCGGGACAGGGGGTCCTTACGAGCAGTACTTC.